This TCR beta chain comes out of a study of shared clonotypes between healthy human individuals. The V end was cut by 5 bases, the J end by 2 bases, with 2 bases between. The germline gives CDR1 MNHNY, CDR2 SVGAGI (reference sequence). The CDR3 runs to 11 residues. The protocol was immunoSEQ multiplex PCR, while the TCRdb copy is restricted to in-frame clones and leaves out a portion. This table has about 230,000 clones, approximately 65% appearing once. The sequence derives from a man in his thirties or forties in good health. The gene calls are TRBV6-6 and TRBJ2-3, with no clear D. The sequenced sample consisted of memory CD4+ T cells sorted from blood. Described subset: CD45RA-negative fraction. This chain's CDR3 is CASSHTDTQYF. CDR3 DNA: TGTGCCAGCAGTCACACAGATACGCAGTATTTT.